A selection of T cell receptor beta chains follows, all from one sample in a study of blood T cells in healthy people across ages. From the 5' RACE reads, TCRdb called clonotypes with MiXCR, one entry per CDR3 protein. Altogether about 1,800,000 distinct CDR3 sequences are present, 25% to 30% being singletons, with the ten largest covering roughly 8.2%. The specimen was blood. These receptor sequences come from a woman in her 30s in good health. Both conserved end residues are part of each CDR3. A D gene is named only where the DNA matches it firmly. The size field is filled for only some rows; it gives once, few, many or a size class.

d_gene	v_gene	abundance	j_gene	CDR3nt	CDR3aa
TRBD1	TRBV5-5	-	TRBJ1-2	TGTGCCAGCAGTGTAGGACCGGGACAGAGCACCTTC	CASSVGPGQSTF
-	TRBV12-3/TRBV12-4	few	TRBJ1-6	TGTGCCAGCAGAAATAGTGGGGGACCCAATTCACCCCTCCACTTT	CASRNSGGPNSPLHF
TRBD2	TRBV7-3	many	TRBJ2-5	TGTGCCAGCAGCTTTAGCGGGGGGGCCGGAGAGACCCAGTACTTC	CASSFSGGAGETQYF
TRBD2	TRBV7-3	-	TRBJ2-7	TGTGCCAGCAGCTTAACGGTCGGGCTAGCGGGGGGGCCCTACAATGAGCAGTACTTC	CASSLTVGLAGGPYNEQYF
-	TRBV7-9	few	TRBJ1-2	TGTGCCAGCAGCTTAACGAGAGGGGAGGTACCTAACTATGGCTACACCTTC	CASSLTRGEVPNYGYTF
-	TRBV4-1	few	TRBJ2-3	TGCGCCAGCAGCCAAGGCGTAGCCGGCCGGGGCACAGATACGCAGTATTTT	CASSQGVAGRGTDTQYF
-	TRBV7-9	many	TRBJ2-6	TGTGCCAGCAGCTTAGATGGGGCCAACGTCCTGACTTTC	CASSLDGANVLTF
TRBD1	TRBV9	-	TRBJ2-1	TGTGCCAGCAGCGGGACAGGGGTCCGGTACTATGAGCAGTTCTTC	CASSGTGVRYYEQFF
-	TRBV10-3	few	TRBJ1-1	TGTGCCTCCGGGCCACCGGGAGAAGCTTTCTTT	CASGPPGEAFF
TRBD1	TRBV12-3/TRBV12-4	many	TRBJ1-2	TGTGCCAGCAGTCTACAGGGGGCCTATGGCTACACCTTC	CASSLQGAYGYTF
TRBD2	TRBV7-6	-	TRBJ2-3	TGTGCCAGCAGCTTAAAGACTAGCGGGGTAGATACGCAGTATTTT	CASSLKTSGVDTQYF
-	TRBV2	-	TRBJ1-5	TGTGCCAGCAGTGCAAACGGGGGCGCTTATCAGCCCCAGCATTTT	CASSANGGAYQPQHF
TRBD2	TRBV27	-	TRBJ2-3	TGTGCCAGCAGTCCTTTCAGCAGCGGGAGTGGGTCAGATACGCAGTATTTT	CASSPFSSGSGSDTQYF
TRBD2	TRBV18	few	TRBJ2-1	TGTGCCAGCTCACCGCTATTGACTAGCGGGGGAAGCTCCTACAATGAGCAGTTCTTC	CASSPLLTSGGSSYNEQFF
-	TRBV7-2	few	TRBJ1-2	TGTGCCAGCAGCTTGGGTAGGGGTGCGGCTAACTATGGCTACACCTTC	CASSLGRGAANYGYTF
TRBD2	TRBV7-2	-	TRBJ2-2	TGTGCCAGCAGCTTGACTAGCGGTGTGGCCGGGGAGCTGTTTTTT	CASSLTSGVAGELFF
TRBD2	TRBV20-1	many	TRBJ2-5	TGCAGTGCTGTAGCGGGGCCTCCCCTTGGGACCCAGTACTTC	CSAVAGPPLGTQYF
-	TRBV27	few	TRBJ2-1	TGTGCCAGCAGTTTACAGCAGGGGGGGCATGAGCAGTTCTTC	CASSLQQGGHEQFF
-	TRBV20-1	-	TRBJ2-5	TGCAGTGCGAAGGTGGGGCCGATGGATGAGTACCAAGAGACCCAGTACTTC	CSAKVGPMDEYQETQYF
-	TRBV24-1	-	TRBJ2-7	TGTGCCACCAGTGCGGACTCGAACTCCTACGAGCAGTACTTC	CATSADSNSYEQYF
TRBD2	TRBV20-1	-	TRBJ2-1	TGCAGTGCTACTAAGGCGGGTGGGGAGGGCCCACTCAATGAGCAGTTCTTC	CSATKAGGEGPLNEQFF
-	TRBV5-1	few	TRBJ2-6	TGCGCCAGCACCCCCTCTTCAGTCTCTGGGGCCAACGTCCTGACTTTC	CASTPSSVSGANVLTF
-	TRBV20-1	-	TRBJ1-1	TGCAGTGCTATTCTAAAGGGGTTGAACACTGAAGCTTTCTTT	CSAILKGLNTEAFF
-	TRBV5-5	-	TRBJ2-7	TGTGCCTGCAGCTTGGTAGCGTCCTACGAGCAGTACTTC	CACSLVASYEQYF
-	TRBV2	-	TRBJ2-5	TGTGCCAGCAGTGCCCCGCAAGAGCAGTACTTC	CASSAPQEQYF
-	TRBV10-3	-	TRBJ2-3	TGTGCCACTTCGGACCGCACAGATACGCAGTATTTT	CATSDRTDTQYF
-	TRBV12-3/TRBV12-4	many	TRBJ1-2	TGTGCCAGCAGTTTCAGGGAGGGGGGTGGCTATGGCTACACCTTC	CASSFREGGGYGYTF
-	TRBV7-6	many	TRBJ2-3	TGTGCCAGCAGCGCTCAACCGGGACTCAACACAGATACGCAGTATTTT	CASSAQPGLNTDTQYF
TRBD1	TRBV6-1	-	TRBJ1-5	TGTGCCAGCAGTGAAAGGTGGACAGGCGTTATGGGTCAGCCCCAGCATTTT	CASSERWTGVMGQPQHF
TRBD1	TRBV7-2	-	TRBJ2-1	TGTGCCAGCAGCCAACAAACCGGGACAGGGGGTTCGAATGAGCAGTTCTTC	CASSQQTGTGGSNEQFF
TRBD2	TRBV27	few	TRBJ2-7	TGTGCCAGCTCGAAAGGGCCCGGGACTAGCGCGAACGAGCAGTACTTC	CASSKGPGTSANEQYF
-	TRBV4-3	few	TRBJ2-7	TGCGCCAGCAGCCAAGAGTTAGCAGGGGCCCGCGACGAGCAGTACTTC	CASSQELAGARDEQYF
-	TRBV11-2	few	TRBJ1-2	TGTGCCAGCAGCTTACAGTACTATGGCTACACCTTC	CASSLQYYGYTF
-	TRBV20-1	-	TRBJ1-4	TGCAGTGCTAACCTCGGGCCAGGGATTGTTGAAAAACTGTTTTTT	CSANLGPGIVEKLFF
-	TRBV7-9	-	TRBJ1-4	TGTGCCAGCAGACGGCAGGATGAAAAACTGTTTTTT	CASRRQDEKLFF
TRBD1	TRBV6-5	few	TRBJ2-1	TGTGCCTCTGGACAGGGGAGGAATGAGCAGTTCTTC	CASGQGRNEQFF
TRBD1	TRBV5-1	-	TRBJ2-1	TGCGCCAGCAGATTGGACAGGGGGCGTGTGAATGAGCAGTTCTTC	CASRLDRGRVNEQFF
-	TRBV5-1	many	TRBJ2-1	TGCGCCAGCAGCCGGGTCAGCATCCTGTACAATGAGCAGTTCTTC	CASSRVSILYNEQFF
-	TRBV5-4	-	TRBJ1-6	TGTGCCAGCAGCCCCTGGGAAAGTAAGAATTCACCCCTCCACTTT	CASSPWESKNSPLHF
-	TRBV18	-	TRBJ1-1	TGTGCCAGCTCACCTTGGACAGCGAACACTGAAGCTTTCTTT	CASSPWTANTEAFF
-	TRBV20-1	many	TRBJ2-1	TGCAGTGCTAGAGCGAAGGCGACCTACAATGAGCAGTTCTTC	CSARAKATYNEQFF
-	TRBV16	-	TRBJ1-5	TGTGCCAGCAGCCAATCCACAAATAGCAATCAGCCCCAGCATTTT	CASSQSTNSNQPQHF
TRBD1	TRBV5-6	few	TRBJ2-4	TGTGCCAGCAGCAGAACCGGGACAGACATTCAGTACTTC	CASSRTGTDIQYF
-	TRBV6-1	few	TRBJ1-6	TGTGCCAGCAGTGAAGTGTCCTTGTCACCCCTCCACTTT	CASSEVSLSPLHF
-	TRBV20-1	few	TRBJ2-4	TGCAGTGCTAGAGTATTAGGGGCCAAAAACATTCAGTACTTC	CSARVLGAKNIQYF
TRBD1	TRBV5-1	-	TRBJ1-1	TGCGCCAGCAGGGCCGACCTGGGACAGGGTTATATGGACACTGAAGCTTTCTTT	CASRADLGQGYMDTEAFF
-	TRBV14	few	TRBJ2-6	TGTGCCAGCAGCCGTGGGGGGCGTGGGGCCAACGTCCTGACTTTC	CASSRGGRGANVLTF